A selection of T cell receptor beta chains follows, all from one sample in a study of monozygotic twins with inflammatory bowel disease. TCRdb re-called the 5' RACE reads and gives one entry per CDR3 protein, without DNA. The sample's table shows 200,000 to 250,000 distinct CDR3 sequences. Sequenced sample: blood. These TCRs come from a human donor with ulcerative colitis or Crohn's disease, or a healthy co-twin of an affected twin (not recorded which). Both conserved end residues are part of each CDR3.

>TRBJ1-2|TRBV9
CASSETGTGRGGYTF
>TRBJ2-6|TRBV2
CASSEAWPGANVLTF
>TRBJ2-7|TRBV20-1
CSAKDRVYEQYF
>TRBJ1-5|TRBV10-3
CAISESGGGNQPQHF
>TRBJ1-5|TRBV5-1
CASSLGQGDNQPQHF
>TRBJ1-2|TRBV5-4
CASSLEGTGDGYTF
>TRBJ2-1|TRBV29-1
CSVDRGGDEQFF
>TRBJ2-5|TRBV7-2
CASSRYLGGIQETQYF
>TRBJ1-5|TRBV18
CASSQGQGYNQPQHF
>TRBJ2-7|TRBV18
CASSPQGDEQYF
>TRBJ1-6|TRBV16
CASSPTTVSSYNSPLHF
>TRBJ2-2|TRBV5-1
CASSLEAGANTGELFF
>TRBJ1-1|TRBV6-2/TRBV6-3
CASSRGRDRGRITRPWTEAFF
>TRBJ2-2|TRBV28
CASTNFGTGELFF
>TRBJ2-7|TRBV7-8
CASSLAVRQGTYEQYF
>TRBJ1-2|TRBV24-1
CATSDPTENHGYTF
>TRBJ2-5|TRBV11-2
CASSLVGEETQYF
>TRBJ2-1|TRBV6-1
CASRRSGSSYNEQFF
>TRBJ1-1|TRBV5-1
CASSRGLRTEAFF
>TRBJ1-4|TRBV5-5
CASSSTTGATNEKLFF
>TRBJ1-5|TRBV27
CASSSESGGNQPQHF
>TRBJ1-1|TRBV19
CASSIVGTGNTEAFF
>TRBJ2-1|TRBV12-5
CASGSTDVRYNERFF
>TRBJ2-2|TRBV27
CASSLWAPGASGELFF
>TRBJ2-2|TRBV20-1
CSAAGTTNTGELFF
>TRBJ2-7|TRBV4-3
CASSQDPFSPYEQYF
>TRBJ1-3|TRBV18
CASSNRLSGDRSGNTIYF
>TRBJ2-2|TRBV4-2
CAISQDPGTNTGELFF
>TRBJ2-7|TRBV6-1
CASSNAGGPTYEQYF
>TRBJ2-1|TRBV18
CASSPPGQTYNEQFF
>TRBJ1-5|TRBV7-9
CASSRGAGNQPQHF
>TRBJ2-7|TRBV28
CASRARGSSYEQYF
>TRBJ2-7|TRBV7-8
CASSRSLAGAYEQYF
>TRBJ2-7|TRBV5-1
CASSSSLDIRLGEQYF
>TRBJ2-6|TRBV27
CASSRITGAGANVLTF
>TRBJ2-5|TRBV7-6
CASSLFERPYQETQYF
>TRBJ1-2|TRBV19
CASTRTGGNYGYTF
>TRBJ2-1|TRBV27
CASSLRESYNEQFF
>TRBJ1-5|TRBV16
CASSQRRLYSNQPQHF
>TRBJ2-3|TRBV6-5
CASSSSGHATDTQYF